This TCR beta chain appears in the sequencing data of a study of stem cell transplantation in POMP-related autoinflammatory disease. Study at large: CD8+ T cells were low and CD4+ cells naive-skewed before transplant.

Relative to its sample, this clone is large. Its antigen is unidentified. PRAID combined immunodeficiency and autoinflammation. Germline CDR1 reads PRHDT; CDR2 reads FYEKMQ (reference sequence). V gave up 6 bases and J gave up 2 bases; unmatched junction bases: 6. This CDR3 spans 15 amino acids. Some clones are missing from TCRdb's copy, which holds only in-frame ones; the method was immunoSEQ multiplex PCR. The top ten clones hold roughly 12% of a sample with roughly 8,900 clones, about 90% of them seen once. Study-level findings and limits: A trend toward lower repertoire diversity and greater clonality appeared in every analyzed T-cell subset of PRAID patients.

This chain uses TRBV13 with TRBJ1-5, with TRBD1 matching over 8 bases. This specimen was CD8+ T cells from PBMCs, taken after stem cell transplantation. This clonotype was obtained from a human patient with POMP-related autoinflammation and immune dysregulation (PRAID). Some T cells may possibly be graft donor cells. The CDR3 reads CASRRTGFGNQPQHF. CDR3 in DNA: TGTGCCAGCAGGAGGACAGGGTTCGGCAATCAGCCCCAGCATTTT.